This T cell receptor (beta chain) derives from a study of cytomegalovirus exposure and HLA in healthy donors. Study-wide results and caveats: The listing of approximately 160 TCR beta chains classed them as cytomegalovirus-associated. In vitro confirmation showed three CMV-associated chains to be CMV antigen specific.

Sequenced by immunoSEQ multiplex PCR; TCRdb stores in-frame clones only, minus some. The sample holds approximately 82,000 clones, 85% to 95% seen once. This CDR3 has 16 residues. V trimming: 0 bases; J trimming: 4 bases; junction bases outside the gene matches: 7. The V gene's germline CDR1 is LGHNA and CDR2 YSLEER. In regard to this clone: Its matching antigen is unknown.

This rearrangement joins TRBV4-3 to TRBJ1-1; 8 nucleotides line up with TRBD1. This TCR derives from a woman aged 18-29 years in good health and CMV-seronegative. Sequencing used PBMCs. The CDR3 here is CASSQDGHRGVTEAFF. CDR3 coding DNA: TGCGCCAGCAGCCAAGACGGGCACAGGGGGGTCACTGAAGCTTTCTTT.